This TCR beta chain was profiled in a study of shared clonotypes between healthy human individuals. Study conclusions and caveats: Among donors, the sharing of clonotypes was expected to be influenced by sequencing depth.

This clone appeared once. Its specificity is unknown. Germline trimming cut 1 base from V and 2 bases from J; bases unmatched to any gene: 2. Germline values: CDR1 LNHDA, CDR2 SQIVND (reference sequence). The CDR3 extends over 14 amino acids. Using immunoSEQ multiplex PCR, the repertoire was profiled, and TCRdb retains in-frame clones only, with some absent. Among under 550,000 clones listed, about 96% were seen once. This TCR derives from a woman aged 30 to 39 in good health. Specimen: naive CD4+ T cells sorted from blood. The subset here: CD45RA+ positively selected. The V call is TRBV19, the J call TRBJ2-7; 7 bases fit TRBD2. The CDR3 nucleotides are TGTGCCAGTAGTATAGTAGCGGGTCCCTACGAGCAGTACTTC. Amino acids: CASSIVAGPYEQYF.